These 11 T cell receptor beta chains came from one sample sequenced in a study of shared clonotypes between healthy human individuals. The method was immunoSEQ multiplex PCR; TCRdb's version includes in-frame clones alone and lacks a portion of them. The profile covers roughly 680,000 clones, with roughly 72% appearing a single time and under 2% taken by the ten largest. Sequenced sample: memory CD4+ T cells sorted from blood. Stated subset: CD45RA-negative fraction. These receptors were obtained from a woman aged 25-40 years in good health.

The V gene is TRBV18, the J gene TRBJ2-1, with 7 bases identical to TRBD1. The CDR3 contains 14 residues. The germline V gene has CDR1 KGHSH and CDR2 LQKENI. V lost 4 bases to trimming and J lost 5 bases; unmatched junction nucleotides: 5. The CDR3 sequence is CASSHRDRHNEQFF. The DNA of the CDR3 is TGTGCCAGCTCACACCGGGACAGACACAATGAGCAGTTCTTC.

Written as DNA, the CDR3 is TGTGCCAGCAGCCCATGGACGGATTACAATGAGCAGTTCTTC. It translates to CASSPWTDYNEQFF. This chain uses TRBV9 with TRBJ2-1, with D uncertain. The CDR3 has 14 residues. Germline CDR1 SGDLS, CDR2 YYNGEE. V shed 4 bases and J shed 4 bases, with 12 bases lying between them.

This clone turned up a few times. The chain joins TRBV27 to TRBJ2-7, with D uncertain. Trimming left V 4 bases short and J 0 bases short, with 16 bases between. Germline CDR1 MNHEY, CDR2 SMNVEV (reference sequence). The CDR3 contains 16 residues. The CDR3 region has the DNA TGTGCCAGCAGTTCCAAGTCCCATCACCCCTCCTACGAGCAGTACTTC. This encodes CASSSKSHHPSYEQYF.

This chain joins TRBV5-1 and TRBJ2-7, with TRBD1 matching over 9 bases. The germline gives CDR1 SGHRS, CDR2 YFSETQ. With 0 bases clipped from V and 2 bases from J, the junction kept 3 bases outside the gene matches. The CDR3 length is 15 residues. The CDR3 is CASSLGWTGAYEQYF. DNA of the CDR3: TGCGCCAGCAGCTTGGGGTGGACAGGGGCCTACGAGCAGTACTTC. Drawing the rest from reference TRBV5-1 and TRBJ2-7, the complete variable domain is KAGVTQTPRYLIKTRGQQVTLSCSPISGHRSVSWYQQTPGQGLQFLFEYFSETQRNKGNFPGRFSGRQFSNSRSEMNVSTLELGDSALYLCASSLGWTGAYEQYFGPGTRLTVT.

The chain has TRBV30 and TRBJ1-4; no clear D. The CDR3 contains 11 residues. Trimming pared 1 base from V and 8 bases from J, leaving 5 bases between. Germline values: CDR1 GTSNPN, CDR2 SVGIG (reference sequence). The CDR3 region has the DNA TGTGCCTGGAGTGCGTCCGAAAAACTGTTTTTT. Protein sequence: CAWSASEKLFF.

The chain has TRBV2 and TRBJ2-7; TRBD2 might be the D (5 bases). Germline V CDR1 and CDR2: SNHLY, FYNNEI. The CDR3 has 13 amino acids. Trimming left V 7 bases short and J 3 bases short, with 13 bases between. CDR3 in DNA: TGTGCCAGCAAAAAAGGTAGCGACTACGAGCAGTACTTC. Translation gives CASKKGSDYEQYF.

This chain uses TRBV2 with TRBJ2-1; 9 bases fit TRBD1. CDR3 length equals 15 residues. V lost 4 bases to trimming and J lost 6 bases; unmatched junction nucleotides: 7. CDR1 and CDR2 from the germline V gene are SNHLY and FYNNEI. CDR3 in DNA: TGTGCCAGCAGTGTCAGGACAGGGGCACGCAATGAGCAGTTCTTC. Translating it yields CASSVRTGARNEQFF.

This clone has a single count. The rearrangement links TRBV29-1 to TRBJ2-1; 14 nucleotides match TRBD2. This CDR3 contains 20 residues. V trimming: 7 bases; J trimming: 2 bases; junction bases outside the gene matches: 19. Per the germline V gene, CDR1 is SQVTM and CDR2 is ANQGSEA. The CDR3 spells CSAWDRRYPTSGRAYNEQFF. The CDR3 coding sequence is TGCAGCGCCTGGGACAGGCGATACCCGACTAGCGGGAGGGCCTACAATGAGCAGTTCTTC.

The chain recombines TRBV19 with TRBJ2-7, with TRBD1 matching over 8 bases. Trimming cost V 6 bases and J 7 bases; bases outside gene matches: 8. Germline CDR1 and CDR2: LNHDA and SQIVND (reference sequence). This CDR3 has 13 amino acids. CDR3 region: CASSPDRVGEQYF. In DNA, the CDR3 is TGTGCCAGTAGCCCGGACAGGGTGGGAGAGCAGTACTTC.

The V and J genes are TRBV11-1 and TRBJ2-6; D is ambiguous. Per the germline V gene, CDR1 is SGHAT and CDR2 is FQDESV (reference sequence). CDR3 size: 18 residues. The V end was cut by 1 base, the J end by 0 bases, with 13 bases between. The CDR3 here is CASSLEDGQNSGANVLTF. DNA of the CDR3: TGTGCCAGCAGCTTAGAAGACGGGCAAAACTCTGGGGCCAACGTCCTGACTTTC.

The chain uses TRBV18 and TRBJ1-2; 7 bases match TRBD1. From germline, CDR1 is KGHSH and CDR2 LQKENI. The CDR3 is 16 amino acids. Unmatched junction bases numbered 9, after V lost 1 base and J lost 4 bases. The CDR3 DNA reads as TGTGCCAGCTCACCACGGGAGGGGGCGCTTATCTATGGCTACACCTTC. Its translation is CASSPREGALIYGYTF.